This TCR beta chain emerged from a study of shared clonotypes between healthy human individuals (dated by TCRdb to 2018 to 2021). About the study as a whole: A couple of women and three men aged 18 to 49 years were included in the cohort. Per donor, three plates each were used for CD4 naive and CD4 memory, two for CD8 naive, and one for CD8 memory. To estimate repertoire size and how much clonotype sharing occurs between individuals, the study deeply sequenced the blood TCR repertoires of 4 to 6 healthy adults. Different laboratories and diverse techniques were used to prepare libraries and sequence TCR repertoires, to increase sequencing depth and limit assay-specific biases. Leukapheresis yielded between about 0.85 and 10 billion PBMCs per donor. Broad study findings and their caveats: Pairwise subsampling indicated that sequencing depth was expected to affect the degree of clonotype sharing among donors. Even with the large sequencing depth, rarefaction of the sorted-subset datasets indicated that sequencing was incomplete. About 5% of naive CD4, roughly 3.5% of naive CD8, about 2.5% of memory CD4, and roughly 0.4% of memory CD8 clonotypes were shared across several donors. Sampling was restricted to blood, and TCR repertoires in tissues likely differ from the TCR repertoires found in blood. Estimated clonotype richness was generally larger for naive than for memory subsets. Higher generation probabilities were observed for clonotypes shared by all four sorted-subset donors than for non-shared clonotypes. Because the study included a small number of donors, the genetic and exposure-history diversity represented was limited.

For this clone: The antigen it recognizes is unknown. Base-call qualities are not available, and no considerably larger clone is one nucleotide away.

CD8 naive samples were obtained by positive selection for CCR7 among CD45RO-negative cells, yielding a CD45RA+CCR7+ population from which TemRA cells were excluded. Donors were healthy HIV-negative adults with no recently reported acute infections or vaccinations. Only Caucasian adults living in Nashville, Tennessee, USA were represented among the donors. After blood collection by leukapheresis, PBMCs were isolated using Ficoll-Histopaque density gradient centrifugation and then cryopreserved in the vapor phase of liquid nitrogen. Analytical flow cytometry was used to check the purity and quantity of each magnetically sorted T cell population. Each sorted fraction had its genomic DNA isolated and then quantified by UV absorbance on a Nanodrop 2000c. V is reduced by 7 bases and J by 1 base, leaving a spacing of 14 bases between them. Looking up the germline V gene yields CDR1 MNHEY and CDR2 SVGAGI. Its CDR3 holds 14 amino acids, cysteine through phenylalanine. The sequence is cut down to CDR3 DNA, 42 bases in frame from base 1.

Using the deep immunoSEQ assay, multiplex PCR amplified TCR CDR3 regions from genomic DNA. Extracted genomic DNA from each cell subset was distributed evenly across all wells of several immunoSEQ 96-well plates, and each plate was treated as a replicate. For sorted subsets, 200 to 250 ng of genomic DNA, equivalent to around 31,000 T cell genomes, went into each replicate PCR. Purified libraries were quantified with a Qubit 3.0 fluorometer, sized on a Bioanalyzer 2100, and re-quantified with the KAPA Library Quantification kit. Every immunoSEQ 96-well plate was sequenced on a separate single-read 150-cycle Illumina NextSeq 550 flow cell. On the study's bioinformatics: The immunoSEQ output contained only junctional sequences without quality scores, so filtering could not match that applied to full-length reads. Sequences were annotated with PyIR, a Python wrapper for IgBLAST v1.9, using IMGT germline references to assign V/J genes and CDR3. Reads were removed for weak V/J assignments (E-value above 1e-6), missing CDR3, stop codons, out-of-frame junctions, or ambiguous translated residues. V3J clonotypes were defined by identical inferred V gene, J gene, and CDR3 amino acid sequence. To compute the percentage overlap between repertoires, the number of shared unique clonotypes was divided by the size of the smaller repertoire. Richness of each repertoire was evaluated using RTK rarefaction, the Chao1 estimator, and Recon v2.1 estimates of unobserved clonotypes. Generation probabilities for all TCRbeta clonotypes obtained by the gDNA method from a few donors were computed using OLGA. Entries here come from immuneACCESS through TCRdb and include only in-frame sequences with V and J called. Some clones fail to appear in such tables; in the studies checked, an unresolved V gene covers under half of the shortfall, and the cause of the remainder is unknown. V and J calls and clone size are as listed in that table; D and trimming were resolved from the DNA. The sample includes about 2 million clones, with about 95% observed a single time. 0.85% to 1.2% of the sample rests with the top ten.

Recombination joined TRBV6-5 with TRBJ2-7, and TRBD1 may be the D gene, going by 5 matching bases. This clonotype originated in a young man in good health. The material sequenced was naive CD8+ T cells sorted from blood. The cell subset or site label, as the study defines it: CD45RA+CCR7+. The sequence in DNA is TGTGCCAGCATTGGGGCCAAGGTTTCCTACGAGCAGTACTTC. Its product reads: CASIGAKVSYEQYF.